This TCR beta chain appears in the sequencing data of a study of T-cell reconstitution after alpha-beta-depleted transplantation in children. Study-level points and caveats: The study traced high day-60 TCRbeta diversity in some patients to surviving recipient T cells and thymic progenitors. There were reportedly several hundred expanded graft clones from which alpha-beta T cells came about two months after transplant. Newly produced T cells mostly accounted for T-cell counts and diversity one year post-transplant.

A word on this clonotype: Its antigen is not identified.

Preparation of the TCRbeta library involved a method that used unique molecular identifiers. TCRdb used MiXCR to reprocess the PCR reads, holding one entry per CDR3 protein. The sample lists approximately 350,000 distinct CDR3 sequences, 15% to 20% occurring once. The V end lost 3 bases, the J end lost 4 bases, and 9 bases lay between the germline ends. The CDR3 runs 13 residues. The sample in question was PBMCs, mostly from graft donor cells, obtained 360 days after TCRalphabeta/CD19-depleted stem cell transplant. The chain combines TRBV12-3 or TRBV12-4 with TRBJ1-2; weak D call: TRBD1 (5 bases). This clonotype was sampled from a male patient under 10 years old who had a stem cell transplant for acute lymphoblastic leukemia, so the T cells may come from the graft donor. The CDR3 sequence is CASSFAGPYGYTF. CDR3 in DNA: TGTGCCAGCAGTTTCGCAGGGCCCTATGGCTACACCTTC.